The clone carrying this T cell receptor beta chain was found many times. Its matching antigen is unknown. The source of the sample is a study of identical twins. Study-wide points: Insertions were fewer in abundant cord blood beta clonotypes, whereas memory repertoires showed none of this pattern.

The CDR3 extends over 13 amino acids. V lost 5 bases and J 4 bases, leaving 11 bases between the germline ends. TCRdb reprocessed the 5' RACE reads with MiXCR, giving one entry per CDR3 protein. The sample has 1.5 million or so distinct CDR3 sequences; roughly a third are singletons. The sequence came from a newborn girl in good health. The V and J genes are TRBV12-3 or TRBV12-4 and TRBJ1-2; D may be TRBD1 (5 bases). The sample was cord blood. The CDR3 reads CASSPDNVYGYTF. The CDR3 DNA sequence: TGTGCCAGCAGTCCGGACAACGTCTATGGCTACACCTTC.